These 5 T cell receptor beta chains came from one sample sequenced in a study of CD8+ T cells in alopecia areata. In each case, RNA was isolated and then reverse transcribed into cDNA as the sequencing template. Only in-frame clones appear in the TCRdb table, and some are missing; sequencing was by immunoSEQ multiplex PCR. The sample records around 190,000 clones, more than 55% being singletons. The specimen sequenced was CD8+ T cells sorted from blood. The receptors here all came from a human donor in good health.

The chain employs TRBV5-1 and TRBJ2-1; 8 nucleotides agree with TRBD2. Germline lookup yields CDR1 SGHRS and CDR2 YFSETQ. This CDR3 region has 14 residues. The V and J ends lost 3 bases and 8 bases, in that order; junction bases with no gene match: 7. The CDR3 DNA follows: TGCGCCAGCAGCTCAGGCGGGGGGATACATGAGCAGTTCTTC. Its protein product is CASSSGGGIHEQFF.

The chain carries TRBV29-1 and TRBJ2-4, with 10 bases matching TRBD1. From germline, CDR1 is SQVTM and CDR2 ANQGSEA. The CDR3 is 12 residues long. Trimming at V came to 7 bases and at J to 7 bases, leaving 4 bases not matched to a gene. CDR3 bases: TGCAGCGCTGGGGGACAGGGGAACATTCAGTACTTC. Translation gives CSAGGQGNIQYF.

This chain's CDR3 is CASSLAPTEIYGYTF. The CDR3 DNA sequence: TGTGCCAGCAGCTTGGCCCCCACAGAGATCTATGGCTACACCTTC. The chain combines TRBV5-8 with TRBJ1-2; D unresolved. V lost 0 bases and J lost 4, with 13 bases in between. Looked up from germline, CDR1 is SGHTS and CDR2 is YDEGEE. CDR3 length: 15 amino acids.

The chain carries TRBV30 and TRBJ2-7; 7 bases are shared with TRBD1. Germline CDR1 and CDR2: GTSNPN and SVGIG (reference sequence). J was trimmed by 2 bases and V by 8 bases; bases with no gene match: 6. This CDR3 has 12 residues. The chain's CDR3 is CAGWTGTYEQYF. Here the CDR3 DNA reads TGTGCCGGATGGACAGGAACCTACGAGCAGTACTTC.

This clone occurred a few times. This rearrangement joins TRBV29-1 to TRBJ2-7; 8 nucleotides line up with TRBD1. The CDR3 contains 14 residues. V lost 1 base to trimming and J lost 2 bases; unmatched junction nucleotides: 4. Germline V lookup: CDR1 SQVTM, CDR2 ANQGSEA. The CDR3 sequence: CSVEADRDPYEQYF. CDR3 in DNA: TGCAGCGTTGAAGCGGACAGGGACCCCTACGAGCAGTACTTC.